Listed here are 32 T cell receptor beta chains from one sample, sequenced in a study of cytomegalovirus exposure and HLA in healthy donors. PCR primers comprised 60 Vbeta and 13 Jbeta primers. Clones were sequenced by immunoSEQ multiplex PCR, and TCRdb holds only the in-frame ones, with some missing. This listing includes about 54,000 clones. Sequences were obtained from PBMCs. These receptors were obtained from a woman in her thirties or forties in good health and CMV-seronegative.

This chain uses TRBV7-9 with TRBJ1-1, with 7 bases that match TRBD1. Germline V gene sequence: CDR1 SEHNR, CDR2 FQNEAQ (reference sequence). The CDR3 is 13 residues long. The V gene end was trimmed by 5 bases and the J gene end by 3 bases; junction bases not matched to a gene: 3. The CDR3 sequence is CASSGTGDTEAFF. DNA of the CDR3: TGTGCCAGCAGCGGCACAGGGGACACTGAAGCTTTCTTT.

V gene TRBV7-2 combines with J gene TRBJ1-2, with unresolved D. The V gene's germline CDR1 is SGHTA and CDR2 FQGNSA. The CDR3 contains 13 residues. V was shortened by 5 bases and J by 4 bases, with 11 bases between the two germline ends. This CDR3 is CASSPNLAYGYTF. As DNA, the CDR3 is TGTGCCAGCAGCCCCAATCTGGCCTATGGCTACACCTTC. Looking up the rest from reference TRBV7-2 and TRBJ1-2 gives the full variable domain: GAGVSQSPSNKVTEKGKDVELRCDPISGHTALYWYRQSLGQGLEFLIYFQGNSAPDKSGLPSDRFSAERTGGSVSTLTIQRTQQEDSAVYLCASSPNLAYGYTFGSGTRLTVV.

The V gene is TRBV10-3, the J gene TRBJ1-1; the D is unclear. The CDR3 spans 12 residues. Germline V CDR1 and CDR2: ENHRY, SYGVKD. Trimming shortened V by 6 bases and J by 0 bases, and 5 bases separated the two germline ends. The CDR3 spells CAIRGMNTEAFF. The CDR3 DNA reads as TGTGCCATCAGGGGCATGAACACTGAAGCTTTCTTT.

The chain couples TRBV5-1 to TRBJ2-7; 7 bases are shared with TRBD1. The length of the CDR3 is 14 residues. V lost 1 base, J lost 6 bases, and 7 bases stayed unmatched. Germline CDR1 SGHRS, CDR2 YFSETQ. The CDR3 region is CASSLLQGPTEQYF. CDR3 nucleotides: TGCGCCAGCAGCTTGTTACAGGGGCCCACCGAGCAGTACTTC. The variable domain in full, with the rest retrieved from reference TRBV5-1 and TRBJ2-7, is KAGVTQTPRYLIKTRGQQVTLSCSPISGHRSVSWYQQTPGQGLQFLFEYFSETQRNKGNFPGRFSGRQFSNSRSEMNVSTLELGDSALYLCASSLLQGPTEQYFGPGTRLTVT.

The CDR3: CASSLSTGGGDQPQHF. The CDR3 coding sequence is TGTGCCAGCAGTTTATCCACGGGGGGGGGCGATCAGCCCCAGCATTTT. The chain links TRBV28 to TRBJ1-5; a weak D match, TRBD1 (6 bases). This CDR3 has 16 amino acids. In germline, CDR1 is MDHEN, CDR2 SYDVKM. The V end was cut by 1 base, the J end by 5 bases, with 15 bases between.

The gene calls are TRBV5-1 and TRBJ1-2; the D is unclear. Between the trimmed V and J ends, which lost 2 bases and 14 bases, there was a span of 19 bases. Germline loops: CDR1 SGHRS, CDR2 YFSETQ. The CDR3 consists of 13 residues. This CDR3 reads CASSLSETRPFTF. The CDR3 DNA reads TGCGCCAGCAGCTTATCCGAGACACGACCATTTACCTTC.

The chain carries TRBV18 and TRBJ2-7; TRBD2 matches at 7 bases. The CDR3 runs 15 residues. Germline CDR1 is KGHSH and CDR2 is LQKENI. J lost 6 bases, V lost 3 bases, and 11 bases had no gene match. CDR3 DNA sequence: TGTGCCAGCTCACCTGCCGGGACTACCGATAGCGAGCAGTACTTC. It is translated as CASSPAGTTDSEQYF.

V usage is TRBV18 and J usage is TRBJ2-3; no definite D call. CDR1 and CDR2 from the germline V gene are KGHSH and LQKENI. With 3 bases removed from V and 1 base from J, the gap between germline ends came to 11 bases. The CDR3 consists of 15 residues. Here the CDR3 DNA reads TGTGCCAGCTCACCTAAAACAGTGGGCACAGATACGCAGTATTTT. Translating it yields CASSPKTVGTDTQYF.

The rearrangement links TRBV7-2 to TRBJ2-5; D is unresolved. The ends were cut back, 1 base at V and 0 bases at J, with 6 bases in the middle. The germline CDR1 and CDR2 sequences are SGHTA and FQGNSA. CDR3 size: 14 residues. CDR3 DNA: TGTGCCAGCAGCTTAGGCACAGACCAAGAGACCCAGTACTTC. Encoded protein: CASSLGTDQETQYF.

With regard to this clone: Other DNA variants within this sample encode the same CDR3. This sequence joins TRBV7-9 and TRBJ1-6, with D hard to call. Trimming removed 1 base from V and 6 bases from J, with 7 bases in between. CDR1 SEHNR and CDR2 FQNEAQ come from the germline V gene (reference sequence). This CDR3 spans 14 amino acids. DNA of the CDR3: TGTGCCAGCAGCTTAGGAGGGCTTAATTCACCCCTCCACTTT. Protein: CASSLGGLNSPLHF.

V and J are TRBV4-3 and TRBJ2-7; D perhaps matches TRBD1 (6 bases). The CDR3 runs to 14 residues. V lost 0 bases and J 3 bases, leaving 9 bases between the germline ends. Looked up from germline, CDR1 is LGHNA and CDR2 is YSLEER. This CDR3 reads CASSQDIQGYEQYF. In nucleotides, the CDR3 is TGCGCCAGCAGCCAAGATATACAGGGCTACGAGCAGTACTTC.

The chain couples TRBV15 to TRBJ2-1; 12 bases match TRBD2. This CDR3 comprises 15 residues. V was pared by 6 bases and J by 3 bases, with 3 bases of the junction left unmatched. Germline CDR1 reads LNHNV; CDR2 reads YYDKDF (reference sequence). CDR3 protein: CATRRLAGDYNEQFF. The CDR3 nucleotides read TGTGCCACCAGGAGACTAGCGGGAGACTACAATGAGCAGTTCTTC.

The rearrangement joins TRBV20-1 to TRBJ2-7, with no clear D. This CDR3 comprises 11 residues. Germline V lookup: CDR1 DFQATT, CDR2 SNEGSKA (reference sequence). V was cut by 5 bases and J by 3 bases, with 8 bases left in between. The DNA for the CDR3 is TGCAGTGCTCCCGACATCTACGAGCAGTACTTC. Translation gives CSAPDIYEQYF.

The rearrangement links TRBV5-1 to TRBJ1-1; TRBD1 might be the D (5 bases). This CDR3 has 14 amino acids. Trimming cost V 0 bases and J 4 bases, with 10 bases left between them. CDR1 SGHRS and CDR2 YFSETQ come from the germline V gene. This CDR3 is CASSLASGPTEAFF. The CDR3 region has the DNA TGCGCCAGCAGCTTGGCCTCAGGGCCCACTGAAGCTTTCTTT.

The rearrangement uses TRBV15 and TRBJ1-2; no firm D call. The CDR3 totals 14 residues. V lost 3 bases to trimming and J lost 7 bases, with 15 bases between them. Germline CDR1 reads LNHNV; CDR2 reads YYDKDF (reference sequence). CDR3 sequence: CATSRSRGAGGYTF. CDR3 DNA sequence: TGTGCCACCAGCAGGAGCCGTGGAGCGGGTGGCTACACCTTC.

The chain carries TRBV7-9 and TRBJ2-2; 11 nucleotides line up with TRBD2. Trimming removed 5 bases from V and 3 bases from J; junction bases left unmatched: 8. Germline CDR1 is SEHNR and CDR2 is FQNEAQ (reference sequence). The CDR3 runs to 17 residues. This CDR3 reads CASSRTKLAGDTGELFF. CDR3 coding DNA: TGTGCCAGCAGCCGAACCAAACTAGCGGGGGACACCGGGGAGCTGTTTTTT.

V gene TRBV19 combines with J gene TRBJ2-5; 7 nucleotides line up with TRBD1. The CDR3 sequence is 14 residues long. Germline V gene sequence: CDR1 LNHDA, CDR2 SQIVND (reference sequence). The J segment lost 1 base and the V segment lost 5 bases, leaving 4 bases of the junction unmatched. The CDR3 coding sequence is TGTGCCAGTAGTCCATGGGACAGCCAAGAGACCCAGTACTTC. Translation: CASSPWDSQETQYF.

The CDR3 DNA is TGTGCCAGCAGCTTGGTGGGACAGGGTACTGAAGCTTTCTTT. This encodes CASSLVGQGTEAFF. The chain combines TRBV5-6 with TRBJ1-1; TRBD1 aligns across 9 bases. This CDR3 is 14 amino acids long. In germline, CDR1 is SGHDT, CDR2 YYEEEE. Trimming at V came to 0 bases and at J to 5 bases, leaving 2 bases not matched to a gene.

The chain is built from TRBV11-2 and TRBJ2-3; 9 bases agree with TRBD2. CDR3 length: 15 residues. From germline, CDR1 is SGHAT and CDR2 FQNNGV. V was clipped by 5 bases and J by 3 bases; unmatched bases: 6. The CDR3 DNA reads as TGTGCCAGCAGCCCTCCGGGACTAGCAACAGATACGCAGTATTTT. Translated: CASSPPGLATDTQYF.

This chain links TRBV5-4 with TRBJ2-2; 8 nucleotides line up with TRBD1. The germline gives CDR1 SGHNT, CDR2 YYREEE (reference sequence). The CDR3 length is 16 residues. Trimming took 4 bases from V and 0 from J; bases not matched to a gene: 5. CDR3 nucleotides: TGTGCCAGCAGCACAGGACAGGGCGCGAACACCGGGGAGCTGTTTTTT. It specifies CASSTGQGANTGELFF.

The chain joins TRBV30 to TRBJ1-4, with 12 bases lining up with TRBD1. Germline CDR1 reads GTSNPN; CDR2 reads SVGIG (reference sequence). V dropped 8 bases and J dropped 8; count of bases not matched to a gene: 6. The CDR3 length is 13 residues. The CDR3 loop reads CAVGQGAKEKLFF. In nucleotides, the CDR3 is TGTGCCGTGGGACAGGGGGCGAAGGAAAAACTGTTTTTT.

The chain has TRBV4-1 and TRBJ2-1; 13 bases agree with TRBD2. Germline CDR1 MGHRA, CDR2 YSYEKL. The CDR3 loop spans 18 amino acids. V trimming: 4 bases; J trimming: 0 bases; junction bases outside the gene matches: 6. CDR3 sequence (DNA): TGCGCCAGCAGCCCGGGACTAGCGGGGTCGAGCTCCTACAATGAGCAGTTCTTC. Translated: CASSPGLAGSSSYNEQFF.

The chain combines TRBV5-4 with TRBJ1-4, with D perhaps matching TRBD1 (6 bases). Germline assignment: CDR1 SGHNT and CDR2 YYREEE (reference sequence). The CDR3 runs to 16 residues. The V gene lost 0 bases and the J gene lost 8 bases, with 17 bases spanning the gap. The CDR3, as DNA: TGTGCCAGCAGCTTGGACAGGGTTGGAATCGGGGAAAAACTGTTTTTT. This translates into CASSLDRVGIGEKLFF.

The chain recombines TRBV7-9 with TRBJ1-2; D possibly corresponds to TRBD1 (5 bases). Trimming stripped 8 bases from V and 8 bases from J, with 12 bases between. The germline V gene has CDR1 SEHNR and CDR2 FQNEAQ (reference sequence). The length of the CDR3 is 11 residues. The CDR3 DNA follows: TGTGCCAGCGGCAGGGTTTCCGGCTACACCTTC. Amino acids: CASGRVSGYTF.

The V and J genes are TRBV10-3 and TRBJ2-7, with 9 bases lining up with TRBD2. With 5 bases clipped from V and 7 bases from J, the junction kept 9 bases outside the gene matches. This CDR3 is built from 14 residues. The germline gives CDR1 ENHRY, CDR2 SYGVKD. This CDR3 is CAISTTGTSFEQYF. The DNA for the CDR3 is TGTGCCATCAGTACCACCGGGACTAGCTTTGAGCAGTACTTC.

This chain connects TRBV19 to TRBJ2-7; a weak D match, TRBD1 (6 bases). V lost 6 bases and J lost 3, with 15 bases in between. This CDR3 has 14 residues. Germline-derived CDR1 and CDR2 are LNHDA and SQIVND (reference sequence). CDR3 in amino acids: CASSGTDRNYEQYF. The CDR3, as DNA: TGTGCCAGTAGCGGAACGGACAGAAACTACGAGCAGTACTTC.

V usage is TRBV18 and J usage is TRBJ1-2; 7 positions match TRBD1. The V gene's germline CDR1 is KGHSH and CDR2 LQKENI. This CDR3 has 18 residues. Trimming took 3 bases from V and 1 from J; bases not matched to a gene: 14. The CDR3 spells CASSPPPRGKDSNYGYTF. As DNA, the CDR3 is TGTGCCAGCTCACCCCCACCCAGGGGGAAGGATAGTAACTATGGCTACACCTTC.

In DNA, the CDR3 is TGTGCCTGGGACAGGGGATCCATACCAAGCTCCTATAATTCACCCCTCCACTTT. It translates to CAWDRGSIPSSYNSPLHF. The chain employs TRBV30 and TRBJ1-6, with 8 bases aligning to TRBD1. The CDR3 contains 18 residues. Per germline, CDR1 GTSNPN and CDR2 SVGIG (reference sequence). After removal of 5 bases from V and 0 bases from J, the junction contained 12 bases not matched to a gene. The whole variable domain, remainder taken from reference TRBV30 and TRBJ1-6, is SQTIHQWPATLVQPVGSPLSLECTVEGTSNPNLYWYRQAAGRGLQLLFYSVGIGQISSEVPQNLSASRPQDRQFILSSKKLLLSDSGFYLCAWDRGSIPSSYNSPLHFGNGTRLTVT.

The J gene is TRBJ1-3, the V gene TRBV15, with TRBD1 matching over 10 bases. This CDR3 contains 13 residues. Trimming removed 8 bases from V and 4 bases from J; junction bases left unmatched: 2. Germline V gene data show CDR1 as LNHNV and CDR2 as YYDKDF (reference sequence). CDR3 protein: CATSTGGGNTIYF. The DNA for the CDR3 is TGTGCCACCTCGACAGGGGGCGGAAACACCATATATTTT.

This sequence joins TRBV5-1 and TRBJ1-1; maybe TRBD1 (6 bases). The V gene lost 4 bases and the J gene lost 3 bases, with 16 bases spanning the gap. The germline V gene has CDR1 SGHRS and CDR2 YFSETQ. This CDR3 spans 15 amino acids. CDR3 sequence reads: CASSALGAGDTEAFF. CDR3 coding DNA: TGCGCCAGCAGCGCCCTGGGGGCCGGGGACACTGAAGCTTTCTTT.

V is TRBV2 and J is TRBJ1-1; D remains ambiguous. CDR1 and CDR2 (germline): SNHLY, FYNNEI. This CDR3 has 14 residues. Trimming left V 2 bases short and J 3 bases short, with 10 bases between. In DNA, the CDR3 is TGTGCCAGCAGTGAACGGGTTTGGGACACTGAAGCTTTCTTT. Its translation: CASSERVWDTEAFF.

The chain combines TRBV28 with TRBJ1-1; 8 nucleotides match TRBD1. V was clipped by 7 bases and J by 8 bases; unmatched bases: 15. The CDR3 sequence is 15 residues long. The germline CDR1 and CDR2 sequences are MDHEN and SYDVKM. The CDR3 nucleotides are TGTGCCAGCACATCCTCCAGGGGGCCCACCGGAGAAGCTTTCTTT. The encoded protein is CASTSSRGPTGEAFF.